This note documents a single T cell receptor (beta chain) sequence. Antigen unknown. Library preparation (for TCRbeta) was performed with unique molecular identifiers. TCRdb analysed the PCR reads with MiXCR anew, one entry per CDR3 protein. The table lists some 450,000 distinct CDR3 sequences, approximately 41% of them singletons, with 25% to 30% in the top ten. This sample is part of a study of T-cell reconstitution after alpha-beta-depleted transplantation in children. Findings and limits, study-wide: Diversity and T-cell counts at one year after transplant derived mostly from new T cells. Two months or so post-transplant, alpha-beta T cells reportedly derived from several hundred expanded graft clones. Surviving recipient cells, namely T cells and thymic progenitors, were the source of high day-60 TCRbeta diversity in some patients.

Per germline, CDR1 DFQATT and CDR2 SNEGSKA (reference sequence). CDR3 size: 19 residues. The V gene end was trimmed by 0 bases and the J gene end by 4 bases; junction bases not matched to a gene: 14. Material: PBMCs, obtained before TCRalphabeta/CD19-depleted stem cell transplant. This chain joins TRBV20-1 and TRBJ2-6, with 8 nucleotides matching TRBD1. The clonotype was recovered from a girl aged 2 to 10 with aplastic anemia, due to receive a stem cell transplant. The CDR3 DNA reads as TGCAGTGCTAGAGAATCAAAGCGGCAGGGGGCTTCAGGGGCCAACGTCCTGACTTTC. It encodes CSARESKRQGASGANVLTF.